Sequencing of this TCR beta chain was carried out in a study of T cell repertoires in cytomegalovirus infection. Study as a whole: A matching HLA type, together with CMV infection, was signaled by public TCR beta signatures. Study-wide findings and caveats: CMV-specific HLA-C-restricted TCR beta clonotypes dominated the ex vivo response. Identification of carriers of CMV plus the relevant HLA was performed using cumulative public TCR beta family frequency.

A single record per CDR3 protein comes from TCRdb applying MiXCR to the reads. This table holds approximately 490,000 distinct CDR3 sequences, about 11% found once. This clonotype came up many times. What it recognizes is unknown. Per germline, CDR1 MNHEY and CDR2 SMNVEV (reference sequence). The CDR3 has 15 residues. J lost 2 bases, V lost 2 bases, and 5 bases had no gene match. This TCR derives from a human donor in good health (CMV status not recorded). Some clones in this sample may be carry-over from other donors' samples. The rearrangement joins TRBV27 to TRBJ2-7, with 8 bases aligning to TRBD1. Sequenced material: PBMCs. CDR3 DNA sequence: TGTGCCAGCAGTTTAATTAAACAGGGGGCCTACGAGCAGTACTTC. It encodes CASSLIKQGAYEQYF.